This T cell receptor (beta chain) was documented in a study of control samples from healthy donors and cancer patients. Looked up from germline, CDR1 is SEHNR and CDR2 is FQNEAQ (reference sequence). The CDR3 covers 15 residues. Trimming at V came to 5 bases and at J to 3 bases, leaving 4 bases not matched to a gene. The assay was immunoSEQ multiplex PCR, and TCRdb's table has in-frame clones only and misses some. The sample shows 130,000 to 150,000 clones, roughly 94% of them seen only once. Sequences were obtained from PBMCs. The receptor comes from a man aged 55 to 70 with colorectal cancer. The chain carries TRBV7-9 and TRBJ2-3; 11 nucleotides match TRBD2. The CDR3 coding sequence is TGTGCCAGCAGCAATCTAGCGGGGGGAACAGATACGCAGTATTTT. Protein: CASSNLAGGTDTQYF.